This T cell receptor (beta chain) was recorded in a study of OX40 agonist ivuxolimab in advanced cancers. About the research overall: Dose-escalation patients' cancers were hepatocellular carcinoma, melanoma, renal cell or head and neck cancer. Subjects had a mean age of around 60 years, with a range of 23 to 79; around 83% were male.

Trimming cost V 2 bases and J 7 bases, with 15 bases left between them. Germline-derived CDR1 and CDR2 are MNHEY and SVGAGI. The CDR3 spans 15 residues. About this clone: What it recognizes is unknown. Other DNA sequences in this specimen translate into the identical CDR3.

This table comes from immunoSEQ multiplex PCR, and its TCRdb copy is limited to in-frame clones, with some not included. The sample carries tens of thousands of clones, 75% to 85% recorded once. General observations from the study: CD8+ T cells averaged more expanded clones than CD4+. With doses of 0.1 to 3.0 mg/kg, CD4+ and CD8+ blood T cells had undergone clonal expansion by week 6.

The receptor comes from an adult with an advanced solid tumor such as melanoma, head and neck, liver or kidney cancer. The rearrangement links TRBV6-5 to TRBJ1-5, with D possibly matching TRBD1 (5 bases). The specimen was CD4+ or CD8+ T cells sorted from blood, collected in a trial of the OX40 agonist ivuxolimab. Here the CDR3 reads CASSYTSGTDQPQHF. The CDR3 nucleotides read TGTGCCAGCAGTTACACTTCAGGGACCGACCAGCCCCAGCATTTT.